This entry describes one T cell receptor beta chain. The data are from a study of OX40 agonist ivuxolimab in advanced cancers. Overall study context: Prior checkpoint blockade (anti-PD-1, anti-PD-L1 or anti-CTLA-4) was permitted; 35% to 50% had it.

Using immunoSEQ multiplex PCR, the repertoire was profiled, and TCRdb retains in-frame clones only, with some absent. The table records 45,000 to 65,000 clones, 75% to 85% of them present only once. Trimming removed 5 bases at V and 5 bases at J, with 19 bases between. The V gene's germline CDR1 is LNHDA and CDR2 SQIVND (reference sequence). This CDR3 is built from 16 residues. The receptor was derived from an adult with an advanced solid tumor such as melanoma, head and neck, liver or kidney cancer. Specimen: CD4+ or CD8+ T cells sorted from blood, collected in a trial of the OX40 agonist ivuxolimab. The chain has TRBV19 and TRBJ1-3; D perhaps matches TRBD1 (6 bases). CDR3 protein: CASSPSDSTRRNTIYF. CDR3 coding DNA: TGTGCCAGTAGTCCCTCGGACAGTACCAGGCGAAACACCATATATTTT.